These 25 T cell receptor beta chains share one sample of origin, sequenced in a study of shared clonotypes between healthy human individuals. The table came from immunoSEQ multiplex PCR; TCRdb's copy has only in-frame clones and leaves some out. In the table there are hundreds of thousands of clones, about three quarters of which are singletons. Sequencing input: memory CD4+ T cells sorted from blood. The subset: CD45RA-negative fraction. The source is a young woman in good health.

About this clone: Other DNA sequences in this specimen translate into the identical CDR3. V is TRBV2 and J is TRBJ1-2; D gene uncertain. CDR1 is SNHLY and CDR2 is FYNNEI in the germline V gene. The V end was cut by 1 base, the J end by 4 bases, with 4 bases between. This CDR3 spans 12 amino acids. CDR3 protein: CASSEGGYGYTF. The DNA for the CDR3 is TGTGCCAGCAGTGAAGGTGGCTATGGCTACACCTTC.

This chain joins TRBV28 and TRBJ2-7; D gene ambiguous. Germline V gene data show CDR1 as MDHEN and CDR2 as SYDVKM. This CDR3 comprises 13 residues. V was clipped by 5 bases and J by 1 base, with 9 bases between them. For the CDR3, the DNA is TGTGCCAGCAGTCTCGGGTTATCCTACGAGCAGTACTTC. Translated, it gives CASSLGLSYEQYF. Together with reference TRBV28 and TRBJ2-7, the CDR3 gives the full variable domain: DVKVTQSSRYLVKRTGEKVFLECVQDMDHENMFWYRQDPGLGLRLIYFSYDVKMKEKGDIPEGYSVSREKKERFSLILESASTNQTSMYLCASSLGLSYEQYFGPGTRLTVT.

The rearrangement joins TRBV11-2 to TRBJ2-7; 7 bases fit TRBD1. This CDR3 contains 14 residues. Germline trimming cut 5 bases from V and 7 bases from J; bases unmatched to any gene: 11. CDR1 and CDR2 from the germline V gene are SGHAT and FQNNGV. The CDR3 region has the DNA TGTGCCAGCAGCGTAACAGGGGTGGTAGGTGAGCAGTACTTC. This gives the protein CASSVTGVVGEQYF. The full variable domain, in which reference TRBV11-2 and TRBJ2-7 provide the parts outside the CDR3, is EAGVAQSPRYKIIEKRQSVAFWCNPISGHATLYWYQQILGQGPKLLIQFQNNGVVDDSQLPKDRFSAERLKGVDSTLKIQPAKLEDSAVYLCASSVTGVVGEQYFGPGTRLTVT.

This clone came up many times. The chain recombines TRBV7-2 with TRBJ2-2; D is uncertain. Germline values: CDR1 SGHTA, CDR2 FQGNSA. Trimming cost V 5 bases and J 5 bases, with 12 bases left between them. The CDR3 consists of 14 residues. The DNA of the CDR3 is TGTGCCAGCAGCAGAGGCTGGGGTACCGGGGAGCTGTTTTTT. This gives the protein CASSRGWGTGELFF.

Written as DNA, the CDR3 is TGCGCCAGCAGCCGGTCCCGCGGAAGCTCCTACGAGCAGTACTTC. It specifies CASSRSRGSSYEQYF. The rearrangement uses TRBV4-1 and TRBJ2-7, with unresolved D. V was shortened by 4 bases and J by 0 bases, with 13 bases between the two germline ends. This CDR3 has 15 amino acids. Per the germline V gene, CDR1 is MGHRA and CDR2 is YSYEKL.

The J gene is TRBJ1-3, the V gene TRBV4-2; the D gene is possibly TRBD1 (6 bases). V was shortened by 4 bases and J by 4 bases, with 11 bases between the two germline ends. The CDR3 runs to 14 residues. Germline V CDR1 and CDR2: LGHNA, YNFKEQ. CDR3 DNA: TGTGCCAGCAGCCCCTCGGGACAAGGAAACACCATATATTTT. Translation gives CASSPSGQGNTIYF.

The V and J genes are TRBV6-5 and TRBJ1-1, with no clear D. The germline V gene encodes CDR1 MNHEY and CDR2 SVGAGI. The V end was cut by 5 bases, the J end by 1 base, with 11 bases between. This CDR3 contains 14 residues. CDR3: CASSGVVENTEAFF. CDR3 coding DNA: TGTGCCAGCAGTGGGGTAGTGGAGAACACTGAAGCTTTCTTT.

For the CDR3, the DNA is TGTGCCAGCGGTCGAGGAGGGGGCGTGAACATTCAGTACTTC. Translating it yields CASGRGGGVNIQYF. The chain couples TRBV28 to TRBJ2-4; D is perhaps TRBD1 (7 bases). This CDR3 has 14 residues. V was clipped by 8 bases and J by 7 bases, with 18 bases between them. Germline V gene lookup returns CDR1 MDHEN and CDR2 SYDVKM.

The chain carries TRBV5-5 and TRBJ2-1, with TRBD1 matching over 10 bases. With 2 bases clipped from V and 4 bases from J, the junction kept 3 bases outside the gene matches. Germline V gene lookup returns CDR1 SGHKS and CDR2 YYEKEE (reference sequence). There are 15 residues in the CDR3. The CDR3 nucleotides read TGTGCCAGCAGCTTAGAGGGACAGGGGTACAATGAGCAGTTCTTC. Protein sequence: CASSLEGQGYNEQFF. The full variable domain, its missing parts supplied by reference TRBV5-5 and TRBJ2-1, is DAGVTQSPTHLIKTRGQQVTLRCSPISGHKSVSWYQQVLGQGPQFIFQYYEKEERGRGNFPDRFSARQFPNYSSELNVNALLLGDSALYLCASSLEGQGYNEQFFGPGTRLTVL.

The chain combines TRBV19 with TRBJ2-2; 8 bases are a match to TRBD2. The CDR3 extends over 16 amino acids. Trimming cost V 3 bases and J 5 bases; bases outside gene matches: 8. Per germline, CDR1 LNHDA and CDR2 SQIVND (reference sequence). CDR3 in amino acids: CASSMGTRRGTGELFF. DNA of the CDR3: TGTGCCAGTAGTATGGGGACTAGAAGAGGGACCGGGGAGCTGTTTTTT.

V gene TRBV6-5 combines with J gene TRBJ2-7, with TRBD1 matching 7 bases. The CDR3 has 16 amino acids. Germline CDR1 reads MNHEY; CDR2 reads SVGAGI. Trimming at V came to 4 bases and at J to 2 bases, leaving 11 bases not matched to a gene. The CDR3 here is CASSFSGTEGTYEQYF. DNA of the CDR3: TGTGCCAGCAGTTTCTCCGGGACAGAAGGAACCTACGAGCAGTACTTC.

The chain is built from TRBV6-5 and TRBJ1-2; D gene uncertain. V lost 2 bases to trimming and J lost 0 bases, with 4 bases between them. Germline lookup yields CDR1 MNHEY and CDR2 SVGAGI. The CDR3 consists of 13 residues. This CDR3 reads CASSYQSNYGYTF. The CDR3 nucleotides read TGTGCCAGCAGTTACCAATCTAACTATGGCTACACCTTC.

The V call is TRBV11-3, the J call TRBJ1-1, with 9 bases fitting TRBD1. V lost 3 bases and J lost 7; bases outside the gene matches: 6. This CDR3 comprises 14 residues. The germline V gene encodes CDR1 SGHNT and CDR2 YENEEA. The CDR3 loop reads CASSLMGQGYEAFF. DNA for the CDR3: TGTGCCAGCAGCTTGATGGGACAGGGCTATGAAGCTTTCTTT.

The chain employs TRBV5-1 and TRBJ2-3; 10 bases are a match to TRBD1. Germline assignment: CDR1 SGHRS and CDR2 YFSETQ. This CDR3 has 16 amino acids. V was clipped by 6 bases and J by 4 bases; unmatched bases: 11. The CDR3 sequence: CASNPGTGEVADTQYF. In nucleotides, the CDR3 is TGCGCCAGCAACCCCGGGACAGGGGAGGTCGCAGATACGCAGTATTTT. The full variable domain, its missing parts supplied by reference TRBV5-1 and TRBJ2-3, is KAGVTQTPRYLIKTRGQQVTLSCSPISGHRSVSWYQQTPGQGLQFLFEYFSETQRNKGNFPGRFSGRQFSNSRSEMNVSTLELGDSALYLCASNPGTGEVADTQYFGPGTRLTVL.

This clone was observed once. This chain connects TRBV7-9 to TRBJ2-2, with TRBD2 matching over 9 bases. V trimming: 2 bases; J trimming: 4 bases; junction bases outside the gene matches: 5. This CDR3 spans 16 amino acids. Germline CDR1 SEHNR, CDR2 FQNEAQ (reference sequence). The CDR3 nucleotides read TGTGCCAGCAGCTTAAGAGCGGGAGGATCCACCGGGGAGCTGTTTTTT. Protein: CASSLRAGGSTGELFF. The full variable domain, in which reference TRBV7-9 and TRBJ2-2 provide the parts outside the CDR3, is DTGVSQNPRHKITKRGQNVTFRCDPISEHNRLYWYRQTLGQGPEFLTYFQNEAQLEKSRLLSDRFSAERPKGSFSTLEIQRTEQGDSAMYLCASSLRAGGSTGELFFGEGSRLTVL.

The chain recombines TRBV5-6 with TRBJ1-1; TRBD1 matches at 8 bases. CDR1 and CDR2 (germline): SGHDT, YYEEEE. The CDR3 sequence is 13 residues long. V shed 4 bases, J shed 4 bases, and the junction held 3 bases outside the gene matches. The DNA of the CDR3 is TGTGCCAGCAGCCAGCAGGGGGCCACTGAAGCTTTCTTT. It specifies CASSQQGATEAFF.

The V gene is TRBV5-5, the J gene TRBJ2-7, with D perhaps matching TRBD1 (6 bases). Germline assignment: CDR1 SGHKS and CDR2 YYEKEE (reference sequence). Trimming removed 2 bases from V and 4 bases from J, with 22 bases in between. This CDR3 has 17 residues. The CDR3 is CASSLGGDRAFGYEQYF. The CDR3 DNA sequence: TGTGCCAGCAGCTTAGGGGGAGACCGCGCCTTTGGGTACGAGCAGTACTTC.

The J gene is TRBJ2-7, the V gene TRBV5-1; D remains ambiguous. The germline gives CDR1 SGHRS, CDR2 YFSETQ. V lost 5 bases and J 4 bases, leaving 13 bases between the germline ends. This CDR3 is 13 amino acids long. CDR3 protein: CASSSGPGYEQYF. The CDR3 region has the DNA TGCGCCAGCAGTTCCGGGCCTGGGTACGAGCAGTACTTC.

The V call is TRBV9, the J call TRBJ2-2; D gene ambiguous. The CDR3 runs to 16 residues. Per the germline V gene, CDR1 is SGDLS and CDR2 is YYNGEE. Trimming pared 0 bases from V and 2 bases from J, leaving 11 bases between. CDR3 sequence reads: CASSVASDVNTGELFF. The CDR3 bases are TGTGCCAGCAGCGTAGCATCGGACGTTAACACCGGGGAGCTGTTTTTT.

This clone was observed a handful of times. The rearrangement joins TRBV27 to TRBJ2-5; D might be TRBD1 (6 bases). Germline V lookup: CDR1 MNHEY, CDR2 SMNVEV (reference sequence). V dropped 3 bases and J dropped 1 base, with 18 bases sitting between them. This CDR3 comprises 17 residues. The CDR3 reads CASSFKGRMGAQETQYF. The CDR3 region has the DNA TGTGCCAGCAGTTTTAAAGGGCGAATGGGGGCCCAAGAGACCCAGTACTTC.

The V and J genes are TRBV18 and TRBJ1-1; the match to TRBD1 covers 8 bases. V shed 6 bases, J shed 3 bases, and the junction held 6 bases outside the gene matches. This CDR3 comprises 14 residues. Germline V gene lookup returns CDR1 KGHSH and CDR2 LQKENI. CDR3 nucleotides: TGTGCCAGCTCTCGGACAGGGAGGGACACTGAAGCTTTCTTT. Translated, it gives CASSRTGRDTEAFF.

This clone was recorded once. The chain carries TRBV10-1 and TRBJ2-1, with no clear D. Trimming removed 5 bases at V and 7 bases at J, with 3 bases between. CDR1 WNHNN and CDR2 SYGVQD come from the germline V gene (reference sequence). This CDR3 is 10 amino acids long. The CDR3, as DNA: TGCGCCAGCAGTATAAATGAGCAGTTCTTC. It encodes CASSINEQFF.

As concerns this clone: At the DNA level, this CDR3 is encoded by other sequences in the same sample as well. This CDR3 is CASSTEGRATNEKLFF. CDR3 in DNA: TGTGCCAGTAGTACCGAGGGGAGGGCAACTAATGAAAAACTGTTTTTT. The chain uses TRBV19 and TRBJ1-4; TRBD1 is a possible D gene (5 bases). The CDR3 totals 16 residues. Germline CDR1 LNHDA, CDR2 SQIVND (reference sequence). V gave up 4 bases and J gave up 0 bases, with 12 bases separating them.

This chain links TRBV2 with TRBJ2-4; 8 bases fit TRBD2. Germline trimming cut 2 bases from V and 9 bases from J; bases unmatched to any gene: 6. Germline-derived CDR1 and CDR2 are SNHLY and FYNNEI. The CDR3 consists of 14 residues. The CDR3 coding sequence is TGTGCCAGCAGTGAATGGGAGCGGGAGTCCATTCAGTACTTC. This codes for CASSEWERESIQYF. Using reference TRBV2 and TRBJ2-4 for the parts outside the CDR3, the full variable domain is EPEVTQTPSHQVTQMGQEVILRCVPISNHLYFYWYRQILGQKVEFLVSFYNNEISEKSEIFDDQFSVERPDGSNFTLKIRSTKLEDSAMYFCASSEWERESIQYFGAGTRLSVL.

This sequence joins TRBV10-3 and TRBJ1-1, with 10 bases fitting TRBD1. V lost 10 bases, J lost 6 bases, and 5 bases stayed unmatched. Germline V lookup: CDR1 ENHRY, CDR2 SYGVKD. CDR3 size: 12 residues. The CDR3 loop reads CATGQGDSEAFF. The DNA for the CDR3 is TGTGCCACTGGACAGGGGGACTCTGAAGCTTTCTTT.